A selection of T cell receptor beta chains follows, all from one sample in a study of blood T cell repertoires in COVID-19. Clones were read by immunoSEQ multiplex PCR, and TCRdb kept only the in-frame ones, dropping some. The sample records fewer than 250,000 clones, 80% being singletons. Sequencing input: PBMCs or T cells enriched from blood (not recorded which). The receptors stem from a woman aged 40 to 50 with acute COVID-19. CDR3s include the opening cysteine and the closing phenylalanine or tryptophan. D genes are given only for firm matches. Size is omitted from some rows. Given values are once, few, many or a class for expanded clones.

13 . TRBJ2-1 TRBV9 . CASSVGDYNEQFF TGTGCCAGCAGCGTAGGAGACTACAATGAGCAGTTCTTC
16 few TRBJ1-6 TRBV6-1 . CASSALTVPRGSPLHF TGTGCCAGCAGTGCCCTGACAGTACCAAGGGGTTCACCCCTCCACTTT
13 . TRBJ2-7 TRBV24-1 . CATSDSRVDEQYF TGTGCCACCAGTGATTCCCGGGTCGACGAGCAGTACTTC
14 . TRBJ2-4 TRBV5-1 . CASSLYDSKNIQYF TGCGCCAGCAGCTTGTACGACTCAAAAAACATTCAGTACTTC
15 . TRBJ2-5 TRBV5-6 TRBD1 CASSFGQVQQETQYF TGTGCCAGCAGCTTTGGACAGGTTCAACAAGAGACCCAGTACTTC
14 . TRBJ2-7 TRBV19 . CASSSQVRGYEQYF TGTGCCAGTAGTTCCCAGGTTCGCGGGTACGAGCAGTACTTC
16 . TRBJ2-1 TRBV28 TRBD2 CASSFPLAGGLNEQFF TGTGCCAGCAGTTTCCCACTAGCGGGGGGGTTGAATGAGCAGTTCTTC
16 . TRBJ2-7 TRBV7-8 . CASSLGVVSRAREQYF TGTGCCAGCAGCTTAGGGGTCGTTAGCAGGGCAAGGGAGCAGTACTTC
15 . TRBJ2-7 TRBV4-1 TRBD1 CASSQSGTGLYEQYF TGCGCCAGCAGCCAATCCGGGACAGGGCTCTACGAGCAGTACTTC
12 . TRBJ1-1 TRBV7-9 . CASRDRYTEAFF TGTGCCAGCAGAGACAGATACACTGAAGCTTTCTTT
16 once TRBJ2-7 TRBV4-1 TRBD2 CASHKGDAGGTYEQYF TGCGCCAGCCATAAAGGGGACGCGGGAGGCACCTACGAGCAGTACTTC
15 . TRBJ1-1 TRBV5-1 . CASTKGGGANTEAFF TGCGCCAGCACTAAGGGAGGGGGGGCGAACACTGAAGCTTTCTTT
15 once TRBJ2-2 TRBV9 . CASSVANRETGELFF TGTGCCAGCAGCGTAGCTAACAGGGAAACCGGGGAGCTGTTTTTT
15 . TRBJ1-6 TRBV27 TRBD1 CASTHLGTGNSPLHF TGTGCCAGCACCCATCTTGGGACAGGGAATTCACCCCTCCACTTT
12 . TRBJ1-2 TRBV19 . CASTQEAWGYTF TGTGCCAGTACCCAAGAGGCGTGGGGCTACACCTTC
15 . TRBJ2-5 TRBV25-1 . CASSEYVGIPETQYF TGTGCCAGCAGTGAATATGTCGGGATACCAGAGACCCAGTACTTC
13 . TRBJ2-5 TRBV19 . CASSSGNRETQYF TGTGCCAGTAGCTCAGGGAATAGGGAGACCCAGTACTTC
16 . TRBJ2-3 TRBV9 TRBD1 CASSVAGTGPTDTQYF TGTGCCAGCAGCGTAGCCGGGACAGGGCCCACAGATACGCAGTATTTT
18 . TRBJ2-2 TRBV27 . CASSFTRWTLTNTGELFF TGTGCCAGCAGTTTCACAAGATGGACACTGACGAACACCGGGGAGCTGTTTTTT
13 . TRBJ2-7 TRBV12-3/TRBV12-4 . CASSLLQGREQYF TGTGCCAGCAGTTTACTACAGGGAAGGGAGCAGTACTTC
16 once TRBJ2-1 TRBV27 TRBD2 CASSLQTSARYNEQFF TGTGCCAGCAGTTTACAGACTAGCGCTCGCTACAATGAGCAGTTCTTC
12 . TRBJ1-1 TRBV6-5 . CASRRTGTEAFF TGTGCCAGCAGACGGACGGGGACTGAAGCTTTCTTT